This T cell receptor (beta chain) was documented in a study of OX40 agonist ivuxolimab in advanced cancers. As for the study in general: Patients took ivuxolimab, an agonistic anti-OX40 (CD134) antibody. Every 2 weeks, patients received ivuxolimab intravenously, dosed at 0.01 to 10 mg/kg.

People who had autoimmune disease history or systemic immunosuppression were excluded. TCRdb's table, derived via immunoSEQ multiplex PCR, lists solely in-frame clones and lacks some. This repertoire shows 78,000 or so clones, 70% to 90% found once; its top ten account for about a sixth. The TCR comes from an adult with an advanced solid tumor such as melanoma, head and neck, liver or kidney cancer. The sequencing used CD4+ or CD8+ T cells sorted from blood, collected in a trial of the OX40 agonist ivuxolimab.

In DNA form, the CDR3 reads TGTGCCAGCCAAAGCGCCGGAGGAGGGTCCTACGAGCAGTACTTC. Protein product: CASQSAGGGSYEQYF. The chain uses TRBV2 and TRBJ2-7, with D perhaps matching TRBD2 (6 bases). V was pared by 8 bases and J by 1 base, with 18 bases between. The germline gives CDR1 SNHLY, CDR2 FYNNEI. This CDR3 spans 15 amino acids.